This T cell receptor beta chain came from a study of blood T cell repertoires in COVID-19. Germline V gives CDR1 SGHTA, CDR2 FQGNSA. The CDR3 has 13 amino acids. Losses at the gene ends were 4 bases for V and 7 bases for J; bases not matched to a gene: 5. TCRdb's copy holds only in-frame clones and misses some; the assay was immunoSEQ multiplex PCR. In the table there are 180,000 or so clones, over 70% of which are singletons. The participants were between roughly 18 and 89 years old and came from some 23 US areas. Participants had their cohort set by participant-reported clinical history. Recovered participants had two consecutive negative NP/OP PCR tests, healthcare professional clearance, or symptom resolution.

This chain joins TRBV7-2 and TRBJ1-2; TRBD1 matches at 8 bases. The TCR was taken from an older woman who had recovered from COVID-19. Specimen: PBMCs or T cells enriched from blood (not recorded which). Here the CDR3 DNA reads TGTGCCAGCAGCTCGACAGGGGTAGGTGGCTACACCTTC. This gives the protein CASSSTGVGGYTF.